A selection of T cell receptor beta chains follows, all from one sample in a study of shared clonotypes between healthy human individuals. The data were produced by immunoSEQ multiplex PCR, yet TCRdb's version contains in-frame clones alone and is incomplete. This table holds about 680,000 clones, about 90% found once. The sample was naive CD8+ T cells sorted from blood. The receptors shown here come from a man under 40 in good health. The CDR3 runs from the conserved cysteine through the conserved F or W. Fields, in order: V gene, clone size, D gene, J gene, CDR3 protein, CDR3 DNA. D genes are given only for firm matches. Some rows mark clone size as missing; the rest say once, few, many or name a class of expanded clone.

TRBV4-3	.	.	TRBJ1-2	CASSQDRGDYGYTF	TGCGCCAGCAGCCAAGACAGAGGGGACTATGGCTACACCTTC
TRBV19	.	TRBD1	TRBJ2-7	CASSIDLGGPTPLYEQYF	TGTGCCAGTAGTATAGATCTAGGGGGCCCCACCCCCCTCTACGAGCAGTACTTC
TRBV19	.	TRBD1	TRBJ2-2	CASSIAVIDRPRDRITGELFF	TGTGCCAGTAGTATAGCCGTCATCGATCGGCCCCGGGACAGGATTACCGGGGAGCTGTTTTTT
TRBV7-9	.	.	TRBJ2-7	CASSSESRSSYEQYF	TGTGCCAGCAGCTCAGAATCAAGGAGCTCCTACGAGCAGTACTTC
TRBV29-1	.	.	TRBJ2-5	CSAETPLGNSTVETQYF	TGCAGCGCGGAGACGCCACTAGGGAATAGCACCGTGGAGACCCAGTACTTC
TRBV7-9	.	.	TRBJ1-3	CASSLSGSGNTIYF	TGTGCCAGCAGCTTGTCAGGGTCCGGAAACACCATATATTTT
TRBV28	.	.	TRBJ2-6	CASSPPHRAGANVLTF	TGTGCCAGCAGTCCTCCGCACAGGGCTGGGGCCAACGTCCTGACTTTC
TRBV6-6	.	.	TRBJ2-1	CASSYSLGEKYNEQFF	TGTGCCAGCAGTTACTCCCTGGGGGAAAAGTACAATGAGCAGTTCTTC
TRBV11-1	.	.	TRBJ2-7	CASSLGAARITPYEQYF	TGTGCCAGCAGCTTAGGAGCAGCGAGGATTACCCCCTACGAGCAGTACTTC
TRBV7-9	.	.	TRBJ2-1	CASSLGRVSSYNEQFF	TGTGCCAGCAGCTTAGGGCGGGTAAGCTCCTACAATGAGCAGTTCTTC
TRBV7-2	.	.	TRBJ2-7	CASSLVWGNEQYF	TGTGCCAGCAGCCTAGTATGGGGCAACGAGCAGTACTTC
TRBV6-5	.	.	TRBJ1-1	CASSYSLGNTEAFF	TGTGCCAGCAGTTACTCGCTTGGGAACACTGAAGCTTTCTTT
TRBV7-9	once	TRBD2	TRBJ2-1	CASSYSGRGLHNEQFF	TGTGCCAGCAGCTACAGCGGGAGAGGTCTCCACAATGAGCAGTTCTTC
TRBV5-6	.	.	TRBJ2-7	CASTDTANSYKQYF	TGTGCCAGCACTGACACCGCGAACTCCTACAAGCAGTACTTC
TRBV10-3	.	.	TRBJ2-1	CAISERGGGGANEQFF	TGTGCCATCAGTGAGCGGGGAGGCGGTGGTGCTAATGAGCAGTTCTTC
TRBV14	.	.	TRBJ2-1	CASSKGYNEQFF	TGTGCCAGCAGCAAGGGTTACAATGAGCAGTTCTTC
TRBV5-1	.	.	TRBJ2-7	CASSSRDIWDPQIF	TGCGCCAGCAGCTCCAGGGACATATGGGACCCCCAAATATTC
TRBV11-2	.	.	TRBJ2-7	CASSGLPGEQYF	TGTGCCAGCTCCGGGTTGCCTGGCGAGCAGTACTTC
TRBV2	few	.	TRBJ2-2	CASQQRSTGELFF	TGTGCCAGCCAACAGCGGAGCACCGGGGAGCTGTTTTTT
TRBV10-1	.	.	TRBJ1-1	CASRSGYHTEAFF	TGCGCCAGCAGGAGTGGGTATCACACTGAAGCTTTCTTT
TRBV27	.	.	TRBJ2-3	CASSSADDTQYF	TGTGCCAGCAGCTCCGCCGACGATACGCAGTATTTT
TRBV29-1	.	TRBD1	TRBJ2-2	CSVTSQGAGTGELFF	TGCAGCGTGACCTCCCAGGGGGCAGGTACCGGGGAGCTGTTTTTT
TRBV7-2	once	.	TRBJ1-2	CASSARTQDYTF	TGTGCCAGCAGCGCGCGGACACAGGACTACACCTTC